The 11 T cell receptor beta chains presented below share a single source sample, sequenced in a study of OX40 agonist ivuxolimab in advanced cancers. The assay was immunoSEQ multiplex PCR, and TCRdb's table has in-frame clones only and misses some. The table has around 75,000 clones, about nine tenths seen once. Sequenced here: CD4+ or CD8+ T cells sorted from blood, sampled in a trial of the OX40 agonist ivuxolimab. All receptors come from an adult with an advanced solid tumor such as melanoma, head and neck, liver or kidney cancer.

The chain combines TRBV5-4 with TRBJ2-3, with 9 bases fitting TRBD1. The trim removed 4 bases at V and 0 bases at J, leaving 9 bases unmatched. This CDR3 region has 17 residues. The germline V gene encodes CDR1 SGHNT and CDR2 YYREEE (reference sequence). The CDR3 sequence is CASSLTTGGASTDTQYF. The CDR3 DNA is TGTGCCAGCAGCCTTACCACAGGGGGCGCTAGCACAGATACGCAGTATTTT.

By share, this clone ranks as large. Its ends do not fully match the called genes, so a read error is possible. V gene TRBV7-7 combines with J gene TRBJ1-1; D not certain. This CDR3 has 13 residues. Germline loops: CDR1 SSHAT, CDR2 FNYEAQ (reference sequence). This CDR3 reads CASSLDVNTEAFF. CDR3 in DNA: TGTGCTAGCAGCTTGGATGTGAACACTGAAGCTTTCTTT.

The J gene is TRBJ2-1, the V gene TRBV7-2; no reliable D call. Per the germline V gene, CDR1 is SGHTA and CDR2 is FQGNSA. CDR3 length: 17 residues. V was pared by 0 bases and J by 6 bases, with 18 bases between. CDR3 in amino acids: CASSLAFDNVTPNEQFF. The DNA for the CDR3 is TGTGCCAGCAGCTTAGCGTTCGACAACGTCACCCCCAATGAGCAGTTCTTC.

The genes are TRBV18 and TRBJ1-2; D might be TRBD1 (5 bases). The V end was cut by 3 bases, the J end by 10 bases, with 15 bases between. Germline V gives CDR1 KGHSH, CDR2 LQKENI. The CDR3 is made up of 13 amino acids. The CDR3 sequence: CASSPAAGIDYTF. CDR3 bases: TGTGCCAGCTCACCGGCCGCAGGGATCGACTACACCTTC.

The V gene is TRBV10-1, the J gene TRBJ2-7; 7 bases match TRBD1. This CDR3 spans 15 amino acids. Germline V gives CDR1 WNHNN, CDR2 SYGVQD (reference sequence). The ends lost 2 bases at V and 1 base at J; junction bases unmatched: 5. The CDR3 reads CASSEGGQASYEQYF. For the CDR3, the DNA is TGCGCCAGCAGTGAGGGCGGACAGGCTTCCTACGAGCAGTACTTC.

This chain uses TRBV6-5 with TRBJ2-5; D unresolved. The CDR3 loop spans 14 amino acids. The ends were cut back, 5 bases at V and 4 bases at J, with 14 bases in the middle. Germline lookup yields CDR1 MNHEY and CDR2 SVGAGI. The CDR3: CASSPRLGGETQYF. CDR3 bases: TGTGCCAGCAGTCCGCGACTGGGTGGAGAGACCCAGTACTTC.

The DNA for the CDR3 is TGTGCCAGCAGCCCCGCGACGGGGGGTAATTCACCCCTCCACTTT. Protein: CASSPATGGNSPLHF. The V gene is TRBV5-6, the J gene TRBJ1-6, with D perhaps matching TRBD1 (5 bases). The germline V gene encodes CDR1 SGHDT and CDR2 YYEEEE. This CDR3 has 15 residues. V gave up 4 bases and J gave up 6 bases, with 14 bases separating them.

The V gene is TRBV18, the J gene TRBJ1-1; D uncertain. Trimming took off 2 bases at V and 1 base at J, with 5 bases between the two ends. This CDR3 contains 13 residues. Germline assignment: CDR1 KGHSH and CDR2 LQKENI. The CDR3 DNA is TGTGCCAGCTCACCAAAGAGGAACACTGAAGCTTTCTTT. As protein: CASSPKRNTEAFF.

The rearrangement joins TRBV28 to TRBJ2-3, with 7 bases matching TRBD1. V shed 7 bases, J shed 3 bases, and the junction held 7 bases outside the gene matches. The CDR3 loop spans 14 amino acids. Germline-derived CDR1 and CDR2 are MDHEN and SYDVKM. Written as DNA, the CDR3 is TGTGCCAGCAAGCCCGCAGGGGGTACAGATACGCAGTATTTT. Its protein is CASKPAGGTDTQYF.

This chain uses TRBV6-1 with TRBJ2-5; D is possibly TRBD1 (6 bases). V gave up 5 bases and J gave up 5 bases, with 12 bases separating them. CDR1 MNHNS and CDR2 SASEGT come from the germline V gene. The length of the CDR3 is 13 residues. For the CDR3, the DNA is TGTGCCAGCAGTTTTGAGAGGGGGGAGACCCAGTACTTC. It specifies CASSFERGETQYF.

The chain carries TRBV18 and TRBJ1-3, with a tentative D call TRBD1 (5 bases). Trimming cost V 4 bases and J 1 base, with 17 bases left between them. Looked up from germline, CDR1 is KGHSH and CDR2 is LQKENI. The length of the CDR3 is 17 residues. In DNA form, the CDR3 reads TGTGCCAGCTCACGGGAATCCCCGGCAGGGTCTGGAAACACCATATATTTT. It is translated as CASSRESPAGSGNTIYF. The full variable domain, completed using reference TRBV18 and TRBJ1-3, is NAGVMQNPRHLVRRRGQEARLRCSPMKGHSHVYWYRQLPEEGLKFMVYLQKENIIDESGMPKERFSAEFPKEGPSILRIQQVVRGDSAAYFCASSRESPAGSGNTIYFGEGSWLTVV.